This T cell receptor (beta chain) comes out of a study of cytomegalovirus exposure and HLA in healthy donors. Whole-study findings and limits: A list of about 180 TCR beta chains associated with cytomegalovirus was given.

Germline loops: CDR1 MGHDK, CDR2 SYGVNS. After removal of 6 bases from V and 1 base from J, the junction contained 10 bases not matched to a gene. There are 16 residues in the CDR3. About this clone: Its specificity is not known.

Method: immunoSEQ multiplex PCR; TCRdb's copy keeps in-frame clones and lacks some. The sample holds approximately 150,000 clones; roughly 89% are singletons and the top ten take roughly 4.8%. Specimen: PBMCs. This chain uses TRBV25-1 with TRBJ1-1; 8 bases match TRBD1. The receptor was isolated from a young man in good health and CMV-seropositive. The CDR3 bases are TGTGCCAGCAGCGAGTATTCCGGGACAGGGAACACTGAAGCTTTCTTT. The encoded protein is CASSEYSGTGNTEAFF. Full variable domain (outside the CDR3, taken from reference TRBV25-1 and TRBJ1-1): EADIYQTPRYLVIGTGKKITLECSQTMGHDKMYWYQQDPGMELHLIHYSYGVNSTEKGDLSSESTVSRIRTEHFPLTLESARPSHTSQYLCASSEYSGTGNTEAFFGQGTRLTVV.